This TCR beta chain was profiled in a study of shared clonotypes between healthy human individuals. The germline gives CDR1 MNHNY, CDR2 SVGAGI (reference sequence). The CDR3 consists of 15 residues. The V and J ends lost 6 bases and 2 bases, in that order; junction bases with no gene match: 5. Repertoires were generated with immunoSEQ multiplex PCR, while TCRdb's copy carries only in-frame clones and drops some. This repertoire shows approximately 2.4 million clones, approximately 94% found once; its top ten account for roughly 0.13%. The material sequenced was naive CD4+ T cells sorted from blood. Subset of the sample: CD45RA+ positively selected. The clonotype comes from a man younger than 35 in good health. The gene calls are TRBV6-6 and TRBJ2-7, with 12 bases that match TRBD2. DNA for the CDR3: TGTGCCAGCAGGCCTCGACTAGCGGGGGCCTACGAGCAGTACTTC. Translation: CASRPRLAGAYEQYF.